The TCR beta chain described here comes from a study of blood T cell repertoires in COVID-19 (dated by TCRdb to the early 2020s). Study-level background: Samples covering the acute and convalescent phases of COVID-19 were provided by collaborators in the United States, Italy and Spain. The material from the prospective study consisted of cDNA or gDNA derived from T cells, B-cell-depleted T cells, or PBMCs. The dataset comprised deeply sampled blood TCRbeta repertoires from subjects exposed to, actively infected with, or recovered from COVID-19. The repertoires were made available in a free public database intended to serve as a resource for research on the immune response to SARS-CoV-2. Samples came from the ongoing ImmuneRACE study (first 160 participants) plus 1,254 subjects from 6 global collaborators. A de-identified subject ID, COVID-19 status, age in years and sex were almost always included in the sample metadata. HLA class I and class II types, where available, came from metadata supplied by the sample provider rather than from assay-based typing. Paper-wide results and their limitations: The amount of clinical and demographic metadata varied by source and participant and was provided uncurated.

The CDR3 numbers 15 residues from cysteine through phenylalanine. The read is trimmed to its CDR3 DNA, 45 bases read in frame from base 1. Reading the germline V gene gives CDR1 SGHTA and CDR2 FQGTGA. For this chain, trimming is 8 bases at the V end and 3 bases at the J end, and the number of junction bases without a gene match is 11. Turning to this clone: Its antigen is currently not known. Within one base of it there is no much larger clone, and no base qualities were kept.

TCRbeta CDR3 regions were amplified from genomic DNA using the immunoSEQ Assay, a bias-controlled multiplex PCR. The authors' pipeline ran thus. Within the assay, amplification of reference gene primers was used to estimate how many nucleated cells each sample contained. Sequence reads were collapsed and filtered to measure the absolute abundance of every unique TCRbeta CDR3 rearrangement. For each sample, productive Simpson clonality was calculated by taking the square root of Simpson's diversity index across productive rearrangements. TCRdb carries this immuneACCESS record with in-frame sequences only. Its versions omit some clonotypes, under half of them owing to an unresolved V gene in the studies checked, with the rest unexplained. V, J and clone size are taken as reported in that table, and D and trimming were inferred from the DNA itself. The sample has 55,000 to 75,000 clones on record, over 75% of them singletons. 9.7% of the sample goes to the ten largest clones.

Whole blood was collected in K2EDTA tubes by collaborating institutions according to the institutions' own protocols. For TCRbeta analysis, collaborator samples were shipped as frozen whole blood, as isolated PBMCs, or as DNA extracted from either sample type. The clonotype was recovered from a human donor in a cohort sampled during active COVID-19. Input material: peripheral blood. This sequence uses TRBV7-3 and TRBJ2-5, and 8 junction bases match TRBD2. The CDR3 is CASARSGRSEETQYF. The base sequence is TGTGCCAGCGCCAGGAGCGGGAGAAGTGAAGAGACCCAGTACTTC.